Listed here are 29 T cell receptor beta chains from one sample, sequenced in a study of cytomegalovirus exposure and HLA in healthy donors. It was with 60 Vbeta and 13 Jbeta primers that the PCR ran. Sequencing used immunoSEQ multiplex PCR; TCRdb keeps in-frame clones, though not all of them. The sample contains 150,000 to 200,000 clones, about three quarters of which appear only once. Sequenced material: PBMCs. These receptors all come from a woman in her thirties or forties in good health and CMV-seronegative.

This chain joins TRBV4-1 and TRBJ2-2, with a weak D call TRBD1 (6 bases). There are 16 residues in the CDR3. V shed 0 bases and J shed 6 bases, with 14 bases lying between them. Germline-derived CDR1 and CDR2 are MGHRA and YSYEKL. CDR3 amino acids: CASSQEAQGRSGELFF. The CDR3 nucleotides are TGCGCCAGCAGCCAAGAGGCCCAGGGGCGTTCCGGGGAGCTGTTTTTT.

The CDR3 DNA sequence: TGTGCCAGCAGCCTCACCCCCGGCGGCAATGAGCAGTTCTTC. It yields the protein CASSLTPGGNEQFF. The chain joins TRBV7-2 to TRBJ2-1; D uncertain. V was cut by 5 bases and J by 6 bases, with 14 bases left in between. Germline CDR1 and CDR2: SGHTA and FQGNSA. The CDR3 spans 14 residues. Full variable domain (rest looked up from reference TRBV7-2 and TRBJ2-1): GAGVSQSPSNKVTEKGKDVELRCDPISGHTALYWYRQSLGQGLEFLIYFQGNSAPDKSGLPSDRFSAERTGGSVSTLTIQRTQQEDSAVYLCASSLTPGGNEQFFGPGTRLTVL.

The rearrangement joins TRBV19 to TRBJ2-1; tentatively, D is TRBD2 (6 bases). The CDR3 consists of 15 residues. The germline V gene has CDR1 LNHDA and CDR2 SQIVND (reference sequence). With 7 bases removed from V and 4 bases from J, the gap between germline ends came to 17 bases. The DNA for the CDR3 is TGTGCCAGTACCACTGAAGGCGGGGCTTACAATGAGCAGTTCTTC. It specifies CASTTEGGAYNEQFF.

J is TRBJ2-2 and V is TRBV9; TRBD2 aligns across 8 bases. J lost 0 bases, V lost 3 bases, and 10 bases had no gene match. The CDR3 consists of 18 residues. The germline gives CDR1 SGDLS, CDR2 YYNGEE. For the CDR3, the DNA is TGTGCCAGCAGCGCGCTCAATCTGGGACTAGCGAACACCGGGGAGCTGTTTTTT. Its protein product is CASSALNLGLANTGELFF.

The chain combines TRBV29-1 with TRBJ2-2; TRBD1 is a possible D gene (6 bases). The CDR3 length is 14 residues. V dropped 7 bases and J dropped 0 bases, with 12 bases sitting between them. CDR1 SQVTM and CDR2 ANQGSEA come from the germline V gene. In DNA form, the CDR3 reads TGCAGCGCGACAGGCTCTGCGAACACCGGGGAGCTGTTTTTT. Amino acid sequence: CSATGSANTGELFF.

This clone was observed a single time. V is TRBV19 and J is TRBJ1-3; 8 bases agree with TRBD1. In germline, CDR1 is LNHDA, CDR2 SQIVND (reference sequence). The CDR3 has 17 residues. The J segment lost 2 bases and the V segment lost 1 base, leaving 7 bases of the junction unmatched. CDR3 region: CASSIVSTGEAGNTIYF. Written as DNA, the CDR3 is TGTGCCAGTAGTATAGTTTCGACAGGGGAGGCTGGAAACACCATATATTTT.

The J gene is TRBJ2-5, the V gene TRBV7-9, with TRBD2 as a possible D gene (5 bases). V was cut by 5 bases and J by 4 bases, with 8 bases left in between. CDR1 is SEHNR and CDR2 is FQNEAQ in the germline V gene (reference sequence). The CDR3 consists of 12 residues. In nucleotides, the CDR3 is TGTGCCAGCAGCGCGGAGGCAGAGACCCAGTACTTC. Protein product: CASSAEAETQYF. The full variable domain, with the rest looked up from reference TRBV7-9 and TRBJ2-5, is DTGVSQNPRHKITKRGQNVTFRCDPISEHNRLYWYRQTLGQGPEFLTYFQNEAQLEKSRLLSDRFSAERPKGSFSTLEIQRTEQGDSAMYLCASSAEAETQYFGPGTRLLVL.

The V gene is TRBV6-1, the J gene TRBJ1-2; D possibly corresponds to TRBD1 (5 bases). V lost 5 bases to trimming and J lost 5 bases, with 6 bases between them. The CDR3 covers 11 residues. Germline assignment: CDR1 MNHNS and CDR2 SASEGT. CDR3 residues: CASSQGYGYTF. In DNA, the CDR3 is TGTGCCAGCAGTCAGGGTTATGGCTACACCTTC.

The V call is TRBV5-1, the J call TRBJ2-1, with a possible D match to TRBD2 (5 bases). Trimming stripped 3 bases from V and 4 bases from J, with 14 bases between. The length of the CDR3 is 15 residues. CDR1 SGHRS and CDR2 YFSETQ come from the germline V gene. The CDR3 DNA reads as TGCGCCAGCAGCTCCGGCCTGGACTTTTACAATGAGCAGTTCTTC. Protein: CASSSGLDFYNEQFF.

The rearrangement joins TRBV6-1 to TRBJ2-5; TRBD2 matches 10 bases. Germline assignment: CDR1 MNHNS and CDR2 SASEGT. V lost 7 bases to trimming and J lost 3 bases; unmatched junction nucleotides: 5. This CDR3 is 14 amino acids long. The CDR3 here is CASNYLAGEETQYF. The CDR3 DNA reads TGTGCCAGCAACTACCTAGCGGGGGAAGAGACCCAGTACTTC.

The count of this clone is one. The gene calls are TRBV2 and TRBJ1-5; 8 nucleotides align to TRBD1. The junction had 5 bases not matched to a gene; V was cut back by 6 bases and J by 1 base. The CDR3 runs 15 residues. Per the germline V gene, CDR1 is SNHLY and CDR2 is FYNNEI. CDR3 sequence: CASRFGQGSNQPQHF. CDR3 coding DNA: TGTGCCAGCAGATTTGGACAGGGAAGCAATCAGCCCCAGCATTTT.

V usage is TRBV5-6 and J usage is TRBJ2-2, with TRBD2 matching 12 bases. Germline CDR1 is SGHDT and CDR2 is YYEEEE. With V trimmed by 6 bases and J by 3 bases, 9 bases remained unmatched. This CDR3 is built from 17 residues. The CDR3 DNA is TGTGCCAGCACCAAGACAGCTAGCGGGGGGGACACCGGGGAGCTGTTTTTT. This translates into CASTKTASGGDTGELFF.

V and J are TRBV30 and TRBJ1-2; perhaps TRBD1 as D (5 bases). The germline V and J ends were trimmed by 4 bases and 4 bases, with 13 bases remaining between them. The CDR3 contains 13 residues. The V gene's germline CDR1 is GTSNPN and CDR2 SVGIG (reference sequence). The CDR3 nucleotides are TGTGCCTGGAAGGTCGCAGGGATCTATGGCTACACCTTC. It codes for CAWKVAGIYGYTF. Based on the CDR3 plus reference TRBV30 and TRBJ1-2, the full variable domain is SQTIHQWPATLVQPVGSPLSLECTVEGTSNPNLYWYRQAAGRGLQLLFYSVGIGQISSEVPQNLSASRPQDRQFILSSKKLLLSDSGFYLCAWKVAGIYGYTFGSGTRLTVV.

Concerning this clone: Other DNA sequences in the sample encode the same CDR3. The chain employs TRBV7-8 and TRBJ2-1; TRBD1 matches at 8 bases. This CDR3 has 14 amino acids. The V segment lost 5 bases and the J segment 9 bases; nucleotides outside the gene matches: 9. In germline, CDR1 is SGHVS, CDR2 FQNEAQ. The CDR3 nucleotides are TGTGCCAGCAGCCTACTTACAGGGGGTGGTGAGCAGTTCTTC. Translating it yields CASSLLTGGGEQFF. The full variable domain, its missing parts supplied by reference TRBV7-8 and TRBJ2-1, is GAGVSQSPRYKVAKRGQDVALRCDPISGHVSLFWYQQALGQGPEFLTYFQNEAQLDKSGLPSDRFFAERPEGSVSTLKIQRTQQEDSAVYLCASSLLTGGGEQFFGPGTRLTVL.

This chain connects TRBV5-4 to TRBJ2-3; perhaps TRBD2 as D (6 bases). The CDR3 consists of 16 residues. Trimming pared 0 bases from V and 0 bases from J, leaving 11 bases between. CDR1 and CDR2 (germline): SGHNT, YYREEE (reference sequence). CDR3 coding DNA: TGTGCCAGCAGCTTGGAAATAGCGGAAAGCACAGATACGCAGTATTTT. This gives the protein CASSLEIAESTDTQYF.

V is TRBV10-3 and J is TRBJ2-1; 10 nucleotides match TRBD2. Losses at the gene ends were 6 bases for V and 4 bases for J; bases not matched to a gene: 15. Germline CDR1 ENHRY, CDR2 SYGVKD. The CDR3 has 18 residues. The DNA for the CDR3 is TGTGCCATCAGCGAACATTCGATTCTAGCGGGAGTTTACAATGAGCAGTTCTTC. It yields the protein CAISEHSILAGVYNEQFF.

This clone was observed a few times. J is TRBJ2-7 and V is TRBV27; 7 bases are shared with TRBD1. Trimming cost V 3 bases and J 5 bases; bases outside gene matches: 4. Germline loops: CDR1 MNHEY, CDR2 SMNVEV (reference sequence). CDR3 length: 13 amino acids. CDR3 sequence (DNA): TGTGCCAGCAGTTTCCCGACAGGGAACGAGCAGTACTTC. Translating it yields CASSFPTGNEQYF.

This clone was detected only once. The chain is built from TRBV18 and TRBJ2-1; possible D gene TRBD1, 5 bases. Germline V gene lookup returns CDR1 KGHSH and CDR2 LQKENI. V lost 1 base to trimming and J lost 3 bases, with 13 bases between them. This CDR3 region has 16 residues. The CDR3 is CASSPLGAEVYNEQFF. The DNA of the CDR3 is TGTGCCAGCTCACCACTAGGGGCGGAAGTCTACAATGAGCAGTTCTTC.

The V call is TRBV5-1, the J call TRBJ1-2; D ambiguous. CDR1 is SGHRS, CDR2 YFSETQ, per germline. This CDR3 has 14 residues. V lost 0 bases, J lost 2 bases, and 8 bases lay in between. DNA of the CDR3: TGCGCCAGCAGCTTGGACGGTAGAAACTATGGCTACACCTTC. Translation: CASSLDGRNYGYTF.

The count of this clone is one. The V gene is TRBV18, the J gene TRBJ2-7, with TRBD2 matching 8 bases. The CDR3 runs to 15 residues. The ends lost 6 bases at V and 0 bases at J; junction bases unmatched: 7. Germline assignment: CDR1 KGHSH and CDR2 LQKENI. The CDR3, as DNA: TGTGCCAGCTCTCTCCGGGAGGGAGGCTCCTACGAGCAGTACGTC. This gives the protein CASSLREGGSYEQYV.

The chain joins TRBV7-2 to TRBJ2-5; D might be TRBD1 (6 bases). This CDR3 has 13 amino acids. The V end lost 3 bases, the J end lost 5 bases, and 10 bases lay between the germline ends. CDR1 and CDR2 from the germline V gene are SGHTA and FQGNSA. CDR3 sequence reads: CASSFSQGETQYF. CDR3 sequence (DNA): TGTGCCAGCAGCTTCTCGCAGGGGGAGACCCAGTACTTC.

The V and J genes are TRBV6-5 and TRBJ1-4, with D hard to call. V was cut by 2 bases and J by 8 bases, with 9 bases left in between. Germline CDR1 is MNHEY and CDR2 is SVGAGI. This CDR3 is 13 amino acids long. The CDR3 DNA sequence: TGTGCCAGCAGTTACGGCACAAGAGAAAAACTGTTTTTT. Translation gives CASSYGTREKLFF.

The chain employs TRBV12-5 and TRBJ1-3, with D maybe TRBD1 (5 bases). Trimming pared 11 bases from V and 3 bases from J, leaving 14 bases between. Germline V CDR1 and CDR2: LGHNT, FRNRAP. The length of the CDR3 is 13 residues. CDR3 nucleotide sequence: TGTGCTGGTTATAAGGGGATTGGAAACACCATATATTTT. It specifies CAGYKGIGNTIYF.

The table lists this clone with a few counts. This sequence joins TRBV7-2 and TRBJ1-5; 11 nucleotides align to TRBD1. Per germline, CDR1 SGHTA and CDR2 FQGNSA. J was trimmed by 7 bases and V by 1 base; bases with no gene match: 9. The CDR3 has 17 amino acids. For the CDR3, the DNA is TGTGCCAGCAGCTTAGTAGGGGGACAGGGGGGCGGGCAGCCCCAGCATTTT. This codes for CASSLVGGQGGGQPQHF.

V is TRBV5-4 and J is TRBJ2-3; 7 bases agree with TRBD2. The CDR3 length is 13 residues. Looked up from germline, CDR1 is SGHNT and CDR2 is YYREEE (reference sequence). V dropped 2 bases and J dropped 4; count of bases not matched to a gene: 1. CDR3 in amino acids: CASSFREADTQYF. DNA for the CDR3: TGTGCCAGCAGCTTCCGGGAGGCAGATACGCAGTATTTT.

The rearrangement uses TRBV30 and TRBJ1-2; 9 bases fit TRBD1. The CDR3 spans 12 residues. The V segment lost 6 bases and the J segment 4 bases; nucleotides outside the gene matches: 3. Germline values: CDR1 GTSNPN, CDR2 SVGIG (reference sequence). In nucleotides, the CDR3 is TGTGCCTGCCGGACAGGGGCCTATGGCTACACCTTC. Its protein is CACRTGAYGYTF. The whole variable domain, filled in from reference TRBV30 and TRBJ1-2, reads SQTIHQWPATLVQPVGSPLSLECTVEGTSNPNLYWYRQAAGRGLQLLFYSVGIGQISSEVPQNLSASRPQDRQFILSSKKLLLSDSGFYLCACRTGAYGYTFGSGTRLTVV.

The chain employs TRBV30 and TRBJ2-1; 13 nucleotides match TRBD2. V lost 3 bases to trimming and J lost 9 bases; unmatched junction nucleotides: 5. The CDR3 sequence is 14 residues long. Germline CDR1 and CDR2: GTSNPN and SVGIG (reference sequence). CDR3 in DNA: TGTGCCTGGAGCGAACTAGCGGGGGGGGGTGAGCAGTTCTTC. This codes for CAWSELAGGGEQFF.

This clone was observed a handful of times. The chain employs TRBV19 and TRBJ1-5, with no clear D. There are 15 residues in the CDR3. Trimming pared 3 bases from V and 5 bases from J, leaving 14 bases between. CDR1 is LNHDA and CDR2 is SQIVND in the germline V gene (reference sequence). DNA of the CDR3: TGTGCCAGTAGTATTTCACGGGGTGGGTATCAGCCCCAGCATTTT. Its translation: CASSISRGGYQPQHF. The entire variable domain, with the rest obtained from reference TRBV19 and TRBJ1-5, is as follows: DGGITQSPKYLFRKEGQNVTLSCEQNLNHDAMYWYRQDPGQGLRLIYYSQIVNDFQKGDIAEGYSVSREKKESFPLTVTSAQKNPTAFYLCASSISRGGYQPQHFGDGTRLSIL.

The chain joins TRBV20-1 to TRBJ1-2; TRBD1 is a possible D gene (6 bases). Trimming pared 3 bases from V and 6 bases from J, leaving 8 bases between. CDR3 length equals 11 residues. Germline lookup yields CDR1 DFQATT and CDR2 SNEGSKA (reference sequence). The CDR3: CSASRGDGYTF. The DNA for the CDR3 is TGCAGTGCTAGCAGGGGCGATGGCTACACCTTC.